Included here is one T cell receptor beta chain sequence, with context. It has no known antigen specificity. Per-nucleotide qualities are absent, and no much larger clonotype sits a single base away. Trimmed from V: 5 bases; trimmed from J: 5 bases; junction bases lacking a gene match: 6. The CDR3 holds 13 amino acids from the cysteine to the phenylalanine. CDR3 DNA is the only sequence kept; it has 39 bases, read in frame from the first base. The CDR1 and CDR2 encoded by the germline V gene are SGHTA and FQGNSA. This sample was included in a study of vaccination and CD4 T cells after COVID-19 (dated by TCRdb to 2021 to 2024). In terms of the full investigation: Convalescent patients had a positive SARS-CoV-2 result on nasal swab PCR, and of these patients, several had mild disease and one had severe disease. The convalescent cohort included six males and four females, with two Hispanic individuals, seven Caucasians, two Asians and one multiracial person. Participants received two doses of either the Pfizer-BioNTech BNT162b2 vaccine (n=8) or the Moderna mRNA-1273 vaccine (n=2). Post-COVID blood samples were collected from convalescent patients a median of about 92 days after diagnosis, with a range of roughly 35 to 161 days. Post-vaccine blood samples were taken a median of about 72 days after the second vaccine dose, with a range of about 13 to 241 days. Overlapping spike peptide pools from SARS-CoV-2 and from the common cold coronaviruses HCoV-NL63, HCoV-OC43 and HCoV-229E were used as culture stimuli. In control cultures, a CEFX viral epitope pool was used as positive control, an HIV-1 Nef peptide pool was used as negative control, or no peptide was added. The spike-specific CD4+ TCR repertoire was compared before and after mRNA vaccination in ten to eleven COVID-19 convalescent patients and a few infection-naive healthy vaccine recipients. What the study reported, not specific to this receptor: Of the vaccine-specific clones found in convalescent patients, nearly all (304 of 307) were mono-reactive for SARS-CoV-2 spike instead of being cross-reactive with common cold coronaviruses. The median number of SARS-CoV-2-reactive clonotypes rose from about 23 after infection to some 40 after vaccination, but the change was not significant. Only a relatively small number of convalescent patients were included in the study, and early timepoints following natural infection were not analyzed. Among the post-vaccine SARS-CoV-2-reactive clones in convalescent patients, a median 86.3% showed up only after vaccination, which suggests vaccine-specific priming.

Library preparation employed PCR. At the Johns Hopkins FTIC core, DNA from the cultured CD4+ T cells underwent TCR sequencing with the Oncomine TCR Beta short-read assay. Genomic DNA was extracted from the cultured CD4+ T cells with the QIAamp micro DNA kit. The Oncomine TCR Beta libraries from cultured CD4+ T cells were pooled using unique dual indexes and then sequenced on an Illumina iSeq 100. The study's processing was this. Non-productive sequences were removed, and CDR3s not starting with C, not ending with F or W, or shorter than 7 amino acids were discarded. The MANAFEST web application identified antigen-specific clonotypes by comparing peptide-stimulated wells against reference wells and other culture wells. To be called positive, a clone needed an FDR below 0.05, an odds ratio above 5, and a productive frequency above 0.1% in at least two of three replicate wells. A clonotype counted as cross-reactive if it showed significant expansion both in the SARS-CoV-2 spike wells and in at least one common cold coronavirus spike condition. CDR3 homology was assessed with Levenshtein distances (stringdist) and unrooted phylogenetic trees (ape) in R version 3.6.1. TCRdb reworked the public reads: Q25 trimming with fastp, MiXCR clone assembly, productive beta chains retained. All rows with the same CDR3 protein become a single entry with the most common DNA and genes. None of the V and J calls come from the authors' own analysis; TCRdb made them. The sample yields about 7,000 distinct CDR3 sequences; 25% were counted once. The ten largest account for more than 8% of the sample.

The treatment or condition label of this sample denotes: approximately 11-day PBMC culture with coronavirus spike peptide pools or control peptides (ViraFEST assay). The ViraFEST assay was used in the study, in which antigen-specific T cells were expanded with peptide pools and expanded clonotypes were subsequently identified by TCR sequencing. The convalescent patients' positive SARS-CoV-2 PCR tests were from March to December 2020, which was before the Alpha, Beta and Delta variants emerged in the United States. Each well held around 2 million PBMCs cultured in IMDM containing about 5% human AB serum and around 9.2 IU/ml IL-2, with 8.5 to 10 ug/ml peptide pools added. Half of the culture medium was replaced with fresh IL-2-containing medium on days 3 and 7. After approximately eleven days of culture, CD4+ T cells were isolated by negative selection using the EasySep CD4+ T cell isolation kit. Ficoll-Paque Plus gradient centrifugation was used to isolate PBMCs from whole blood, and the isolated PBMCs were then either used fresh or cryopreserved at -140C. Each culture condition was generally run in triplicate wells.

The sample was CD4+ T cells from blood, cultured in vitro, taken after SARS-CoV-2 vaccination. The rearrangement combines TRBV7-2 with TRBJ2-7; TRBD1 lines up with 7 middle nucleotides. This clonotype was obtained from a human donor who had recovered from COVID-19. Read as DNA, the sequence is TGTGCCAGCAGCCAGGACAGGCGGAACGAGCAGTACTTC. Its product reads: CASSQDRRNEQYF.